This record covers a single T cell receptor (beta chain). Its binding antigen is unknown. No quality values exist for individual bases; no much larger clone is one base distant. The sample belongs to a study of early T cells in non-severe SARS-CoV-2 infection listed by TCRdb under 2021. Describing the broader study: Because TCR sequencing relied on bulk RNA taken from unsorted whole blood, pairing of alpha and beta chains was not possible.

On the study overall, not on this receptor specifically: VDJdb matching was skewed toward anti-spike CD8 responses and likely underestimated virus-specific expansions, missing private and CD4 specificities.

Libraries were constructed by 5' RACE. Sequencer: NextSeq 500. To correct for sequencing error and PCR bias, the TCR library protocol tagged individual cDNA molecules with unique molecular identifiers. Sequencing covered both TCR alpha and beta chains, and within each sample the abundances of alpha and beta sequences were tightly co-correlated. Turning to the authors' computational methods: Decombinator V4 was used to perform V gene, J gene and CDR3 annotation of TCR sequences. TCRs were defined as expanded if a significant change between any two time points was detected under a Poisson model with p below 0.0001. TCR abundances were normalised to the total number of TCRs sequenced in each sample and reported as counts per million. TRAV1-2 paired with TRAJ12, TRAJ20 or TRAJ33 defined MAIT TCRs, while TRAV10 paired with TRAJ18 defined iNKT TCRs. A search of VDJdb, accessed on 1 November 2021, was run for TCRs annotated to CMV, EBV and SARS-CoV-2, with TCRs annotated for multiple antigens excluded. TCRdb reprocessing: public reads trimmed at Q25 with fastp, clones called with MiXCR, in-frame beta chains kept. Identical CDR3 proteins give one entry, which carries the most common genes and DNA. TCRdb assigned the V and J calls; the authors' analysis was not used. The sample yields around 63,000 distinct CDR3 sequences; more than 8% were counted once. The biggest ten clones account for around a sixth of the sample.

CDR1 and CDR2 were assigned from the germline V gene as SGHTA and FQGNSA. Counted from cysteine to phenylalanine, this CDR3 has 14 amino acids. Left in the record is the CDR3 DNA by itself, 42 bases read in frame from the first base. Trimming at the junction amounts to 1 base on V and 1 base on J, and the germline ends lie 4 bases apart. This was a case-control study nested in a cohort of healthcare workers in London, UK, who had nasopharyngeal swab PCR tests and blood samples taken every week. Healthcare workers were recruited between 23 and 31 March 2020, during the week of the UK lockdown, and were followed weekly for up to about 15 weeks.

The input for sequencing was whole blood, taken at baseline. The chain joins TRBV7-2 to TRBJ2-2; no D gene can be assigned with confidence. The TCR originated in an adult who was a healthcare worker with PCR-confirmed SARS-CoV-2 infection or an uninfected control (not recorded which). The CDR3 reads CASSLDWNTGELFF. The DNA is TGTGCCAGCAGCTTAGACTGGAACACCGGGGAGCTGTTTTTT.